This TCR beta chain was sequenced during a study of CD8+ T cells in alopecia areata (dated by TCRdb to 2017 to 2018). For context, the study as a whole: The treated patients took part in an open-label pilot trial in which moderate-to-severe alopecia areata was treated with oral tofacitinib at 5 to 10 mg twice daily. Tofacitinib-treated patients had biopsies at baseline and at 4 and 24 weeks of treatment, with a later scalp biopsy in several patients. Scalp clonality was compared among normal scalp (n=4), patchy alopecia areata scalp (n=8), and alopecia totalis/universalis scalp (n=8). To study T cell clonal expansion in alopecia areata, the researchers applied high-throughput TCRbeta sequencing to both the C3H/HeJ mouse model and human patients. In humans, TCRbeta sequencing was performed on scalp tissue and on sorted CD4+ and CD8+ peripheral blood T cells from healthy controls and from patients with patchy or totalis/universalis alopecia areata. Disease severity in treated patients was measured with the SALT score, which quantifies the percentage of affected scalp surface area. RNA was obtained with the PAXgene miRNA kit for fixed scalp, the miRNeasy kit for PBMCs, and the RNeasy kit for mouse skin. Patients received tofacitinib for 6 to 18 months and were then followed off drug for 6 months to check for delayed response and recurrence. immunoSEQ multiplex PCR using 35 Vbeta forward primers and 13 Jbeta reverse primers was used to amplify TCRbeta CDR3 regions.

Points the paper makes about the study in general: Because the treated cohort was small and included a single nonresponder, larger studies are needed to assess links between baseline CD8+ expansion and response. Shared TCR sequences between patients were less evident than in mice, which may be partly attributable to HLA diversity in the patient population. Tofacitinib significantly lowered scalp clonality and the number of expanded CD8+ clones among the top 100 scalp clones. Compared with normal scalp, lesional scalp, particularly in alopecia totalis/universalis, had higher clonality and more expanded CD8+ clones, which suggests antigenic drive. Scalp TCR repertoire analysis is complicated because resident alphabeta T cells in normal human skin are also sequenced, whereas mouse skin is dominated by gammadelta T cells. Many expanded lesional clones persisted in scalp and blood during tofacitinib treatment, which may partly explain relapse after stopping treatment.

The library was generated by the immunoSEQ multiplex PCR assay. To provide template for TCR sequencing, every sample had RNA extracted and reverse transcribed into cDNA. First-strand cDNA was synthesized using SuperScript III with a 2:1 mix of oligo-dT and random hexamers. A synthetic immune receptor repertoire was used to assess amplification bias, and residual bias was removed computationally. Per the original workflow: After raw reads were preprocessed to remove errors, the CDR3 was defined following IMGT conventions as running from the conserved cysteine to phenylalanine. Clonality was computed by normalizing Shannon entropy by log2 of the number of productive unique TCRs and subtracting the result from 1. Whether scalp clones were CD4 or CD8 was inferred by matching scalp TCRbeta sequences against CD4 and CD8 repertoires sorted from blood. The source is immuneACCESS, and TCRdb retained only in-frame sequences with V and J called. Part of the clones is not carried over; for the studies checked, unresolved V genes explain less than half of this, and the remainder is unexplained. V, J and clone size derive from that table, while D and trimming were established from the DNA sequence. The sample yields more than 150,000 clones; roughly 62% were counted once. The ten top clones hold 10% to 15% of the sample.

Only a few counts were recorded for this clone. This receptor's antigen is unknown. No base qualities exist here, and no much larger clone lies one base off it. The time point label, read with the paper, signifies: 24 weeks on oral tofacitinib. In light of the paper, this sample's treatment or condition label describes: oral pan-JAK inhibitor, 5-10 mg twice daily. Lesional scalp punch biopsies and peripheral blood were obtained from alopecia areata patients. PBMCs were separated by density centrifugation and stained for CD3, CD4 and CD8, after which CD4+ and CD8+ T cells were sorted on a FACSAria. Including the terminal cysteine and phenylalanine, the CDR3 comprises 13 residues. The entry retains the CDR3 DNA only, 39 bases that are in frame from base 1. V is pared back by 3 bases and J by 8 bases, with 10 bases lying between the germline termini. The germline V gene encodes CDR1 ENHRY and CDR2 SYGVKD.

The chain links TRBV10-3 with TRBJ1-4; the D gene assignment is ambiguous. Sequenced material: CD8+ T cells sorted from blood, taken at week 24, from a patient treated with tofacitinib. The sequence derives from a human donor with alopecia areata. The CDR3 amino acid sequence is: CAISDGQPEKLFF. The nucleotide sequence reads TGTGCCATCAGTGACGGTCAGCCCGAAAAACTGTTTTTT.